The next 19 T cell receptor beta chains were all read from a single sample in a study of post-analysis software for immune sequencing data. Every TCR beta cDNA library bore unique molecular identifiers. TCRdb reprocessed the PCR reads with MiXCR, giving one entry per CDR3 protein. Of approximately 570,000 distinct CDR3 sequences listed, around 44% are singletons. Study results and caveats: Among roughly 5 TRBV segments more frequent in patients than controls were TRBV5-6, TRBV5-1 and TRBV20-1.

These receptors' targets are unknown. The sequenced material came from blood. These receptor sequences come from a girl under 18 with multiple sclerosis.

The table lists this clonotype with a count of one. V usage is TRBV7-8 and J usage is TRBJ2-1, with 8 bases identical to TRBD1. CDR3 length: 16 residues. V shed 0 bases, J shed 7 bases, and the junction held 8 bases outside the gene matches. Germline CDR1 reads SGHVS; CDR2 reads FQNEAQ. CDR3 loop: CASSLAPGQAGNEQFF. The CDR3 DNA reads TGTGCCAGCAGCTTAGCCCCGGGACAGGCTGGGAATGAGCAGTTCTTC.

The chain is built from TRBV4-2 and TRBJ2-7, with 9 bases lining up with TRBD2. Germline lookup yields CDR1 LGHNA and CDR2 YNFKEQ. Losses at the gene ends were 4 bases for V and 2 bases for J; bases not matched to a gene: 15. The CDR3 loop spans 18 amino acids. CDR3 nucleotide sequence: TGTGCCAGCAGCCTTTCCATTGGGAATAGCGGGGGAACCTACGAGCAGTACTTC. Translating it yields CASSLSIGNSGGTYEQYF.

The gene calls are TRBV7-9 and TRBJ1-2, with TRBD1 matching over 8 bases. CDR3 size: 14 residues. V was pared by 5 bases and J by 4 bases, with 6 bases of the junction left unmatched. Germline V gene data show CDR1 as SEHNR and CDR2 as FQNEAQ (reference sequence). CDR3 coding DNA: TGTGCCAGCAGCATGGACAGGGAGATCTATGGCTACACCTTC. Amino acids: CASSMDREIYGYTF.

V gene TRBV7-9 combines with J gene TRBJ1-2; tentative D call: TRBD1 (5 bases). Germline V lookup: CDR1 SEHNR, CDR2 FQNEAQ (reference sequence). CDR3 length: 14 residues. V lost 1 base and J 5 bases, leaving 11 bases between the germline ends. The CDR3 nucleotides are TGTGCCAGCAGCTTAGGGGGACGGGAATATGGCTACACCTTC. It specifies CASSLGGREYGYTF. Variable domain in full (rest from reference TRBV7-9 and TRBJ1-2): DTGVSQNPRHKITKRGQNVTFRCDPISEHNRLYWYRQTLGQGPEFLTYFQNEAQLEKSRLLSDRFSAERPKGSFSTLEIQRTEQGDSAMYLCASSLGGREYGYTFGSGTRLTVV.

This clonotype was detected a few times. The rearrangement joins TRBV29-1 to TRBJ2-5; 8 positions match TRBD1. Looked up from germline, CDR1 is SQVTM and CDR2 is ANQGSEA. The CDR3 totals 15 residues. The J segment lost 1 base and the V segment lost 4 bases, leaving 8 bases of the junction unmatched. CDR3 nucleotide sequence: TGCAGCGTTGGATTAGACAGGGGATCCCAAGAGACCCAGTACTTC. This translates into CSVGLDRGSQETQYF.

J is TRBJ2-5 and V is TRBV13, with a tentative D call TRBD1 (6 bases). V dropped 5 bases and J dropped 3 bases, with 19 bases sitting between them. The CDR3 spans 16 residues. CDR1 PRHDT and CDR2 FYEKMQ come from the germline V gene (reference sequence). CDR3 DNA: TGTGCCAGCAGCCCCCGACCGGGACAAGGGGAAGAGACCCAGTACTTC. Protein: CASSPRPGQGEETQYF.

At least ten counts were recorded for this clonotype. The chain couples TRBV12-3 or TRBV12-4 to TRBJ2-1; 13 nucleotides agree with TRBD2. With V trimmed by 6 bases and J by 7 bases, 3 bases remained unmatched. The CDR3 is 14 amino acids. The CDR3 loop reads CASSPGLAGNEQFF. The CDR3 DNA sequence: TGTGCCAGCAGCCCGGGACTAGCGGGGAATGAGCAGTTCTTC.

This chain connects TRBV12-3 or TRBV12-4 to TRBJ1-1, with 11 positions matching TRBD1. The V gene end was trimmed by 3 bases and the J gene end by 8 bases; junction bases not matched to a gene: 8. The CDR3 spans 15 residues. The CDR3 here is CASSLGTGTGGEAFF. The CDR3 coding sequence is TGTGCCAGCAGTTTGGGAACCGGGACAGGGGGGGAAGCTTTCTTT.

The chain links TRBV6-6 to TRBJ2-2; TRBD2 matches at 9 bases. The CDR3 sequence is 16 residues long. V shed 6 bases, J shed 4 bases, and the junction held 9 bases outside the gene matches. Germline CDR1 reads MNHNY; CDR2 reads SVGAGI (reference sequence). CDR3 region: CASSDGAGGPTGELFF. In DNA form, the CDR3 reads TGTGCCAGCAGCGACGGGGCGGGGGGGCCCACCGGGGAGCTGTTTTTT.

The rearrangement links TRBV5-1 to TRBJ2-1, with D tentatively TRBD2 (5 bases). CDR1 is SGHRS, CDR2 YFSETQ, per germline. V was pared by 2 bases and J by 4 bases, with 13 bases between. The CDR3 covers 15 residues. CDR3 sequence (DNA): TGCGCCAGCAGCTTAAACGGAGGCAGATACAATGAGCAGTTCTTC. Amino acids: CASSLNGGRYNEQFF.

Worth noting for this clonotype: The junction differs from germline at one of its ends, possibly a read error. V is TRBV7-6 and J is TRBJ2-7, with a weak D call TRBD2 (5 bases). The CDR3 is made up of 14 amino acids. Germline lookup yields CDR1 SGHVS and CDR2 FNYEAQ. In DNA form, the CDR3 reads TGTGCCGGCAGCTTAGACTACAGCTCCTACGAGCAGTACTTC. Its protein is CAGSLDYSSYEQYF.

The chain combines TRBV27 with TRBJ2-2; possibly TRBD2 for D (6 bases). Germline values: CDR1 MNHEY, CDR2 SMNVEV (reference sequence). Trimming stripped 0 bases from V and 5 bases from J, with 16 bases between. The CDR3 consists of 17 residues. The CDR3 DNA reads TGTGCCAGCAGTTTATCGACCCCCAGGCGGGGAACCGGGGAGCTGTTTTTT. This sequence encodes CASSLSTPRRGTGELFF.

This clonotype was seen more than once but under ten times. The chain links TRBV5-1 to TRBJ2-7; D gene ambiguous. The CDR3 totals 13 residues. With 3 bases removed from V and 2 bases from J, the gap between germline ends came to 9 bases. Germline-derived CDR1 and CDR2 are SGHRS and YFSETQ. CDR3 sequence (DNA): TGCGCCAGCAGCTACTCCATTGCCTACGAGCAGTACTTC. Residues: CASSYSIAYEQYF.

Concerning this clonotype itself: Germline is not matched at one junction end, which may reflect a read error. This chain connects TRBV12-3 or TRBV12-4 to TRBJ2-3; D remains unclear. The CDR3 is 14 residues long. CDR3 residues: CASRTRTRTDTEYF. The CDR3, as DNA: TGTGCCAGCAGGACCCGGACCAGAACAGATACGGAGTATTTT.

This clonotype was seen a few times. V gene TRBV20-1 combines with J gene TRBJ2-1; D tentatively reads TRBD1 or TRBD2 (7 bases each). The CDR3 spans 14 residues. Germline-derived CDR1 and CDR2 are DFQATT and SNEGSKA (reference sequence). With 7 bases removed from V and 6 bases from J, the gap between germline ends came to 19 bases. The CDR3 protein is CSVRGGALGNEQFF. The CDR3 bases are TGCAGTGTCAGGGGGGGGGCCTTGGGCAATGAGCAGTTCTTC.

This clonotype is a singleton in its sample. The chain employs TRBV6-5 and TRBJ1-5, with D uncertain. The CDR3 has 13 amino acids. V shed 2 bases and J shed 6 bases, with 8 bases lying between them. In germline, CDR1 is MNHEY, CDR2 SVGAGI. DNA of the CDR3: TGTGCCAGCAGTTACGGGTTAACTCAGCCCCAGCATTTT. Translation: CASSYGLTQPQHF.

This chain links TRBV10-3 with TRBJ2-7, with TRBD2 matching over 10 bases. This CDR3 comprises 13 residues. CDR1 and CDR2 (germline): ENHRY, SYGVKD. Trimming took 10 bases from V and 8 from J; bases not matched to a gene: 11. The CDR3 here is CATQGTSATKQYF. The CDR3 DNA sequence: TGTGCCACCCAAGGGACTAGCGCTACGAAGCAGTACTTC.

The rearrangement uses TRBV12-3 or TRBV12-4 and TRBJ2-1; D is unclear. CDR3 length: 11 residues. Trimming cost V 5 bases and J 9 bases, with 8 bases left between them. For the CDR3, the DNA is TGTGCCAGCAGTCGACCTGGTGAGCAGTTCTTC. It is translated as CASSRPGEQFF.

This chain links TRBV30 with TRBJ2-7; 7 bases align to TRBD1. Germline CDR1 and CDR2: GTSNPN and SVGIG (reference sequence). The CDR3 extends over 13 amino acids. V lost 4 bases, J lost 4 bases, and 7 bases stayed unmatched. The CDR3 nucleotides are TGTGCCTGGAAAATACAGGGGTATTACGAGCAGTACTTC. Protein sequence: CAWKIQGYYEQYF.